A selection of T cell receptor beta chains follows, all from one sample in a study of cytomegalovirus exposure and HLA in healthy donors. Repertoires were generated with immunoSEQ multiplex PCR, while TCRdb's copy carries only in-frame clones and drops some. Of roughly 120,000 clones listed, around 86% are singletons. Sequenced: PBMCs. The receptors derive from a woman younger than 45 in good health and CMV-seronegative. The CDR3 runs from the conserved cysteine through the conserved F or W. The D gene is left open where the match is weak. Expanded clones get a size class; other rows say once, few or many, or leave the size out.

j_gene | v_gene | d_gene | len | abundance | CDR3aa | CDR3nt
TRBJ1-5 | TRBV6-1 | - | 14 | - | CASSGQYSNQPQHF | TGTGCCAGCAGTGGACAGTATAGCAATCAGCCCCAGCATTTT
TRBJ2-1 | TRBV4-1 | TRBD2 | 17 | - | CASSPFTSNGGYNEQFF | TGCGCCAGCAGCCCCTTCACCTCGAACGGGGGGTACAATGAGCAGTTCTTC
TRBJ2-5 | TRBV6-1 | - | 14 | - | CASSATGHSETQYF | TGTGCCAGCAGCGCTACAGGGCATTCGGAGACCCAGTACTTC
TRBJ1-1 | TRBV18 | - | 12 | - | CASSQQNTEAFF | TGTGCCAGCTCACAACAGAACACTGAAGCTTTCTTT
TRBJ2-1 | TRBV6-5 | - | 14 | - | CASRDRSPYNEQFF | TGTGCCAGCAGAGACAGGTCCCCCTACAATGAGCAGTTCTTC
TRBJ2-1 | TRBV7-7 | TRBD2 | 15 | - | CASSSGLAGANEQFF | TGTGCCAGCAGCTCCGGACTAGCGGGAGCCAATGAGCAGTTCTTC
TRBJ1-1 | TRBV5-6 | TRBD1 | 15 | few | CASSPTGQGGTEAFF | TGTGCCAGCAGCCCAACAGGACAGGGAGGAACTGAAGCTTTCTTT
TRBJ2-7 | TRBV7-2 | - | 15 | - | CASSPSRVNSYEQYF | TGTGCCAGCAGCCCGTCCAGGGTGAACTCCTACGAGCAGTACTTC
TRBJ2-2 | TRBV9 | - | 14 | - | CASSVTGNTGELFF | TGTGCCAGCAGCGTGACAGGTAACACCGGGGAGCTGTTTTTT
TRBJ2-5 | TRBV7-9 | TRBD2 | 16 | once | CASSLKGTSWQETQYF | TGTGCCAGCAGCTTAAAAGGGACTAGCTGGCAAGAGACCCAGTACTTC
TRBJ1-2 | TRBV28 | - | 14 | - | CASSLRGMGYGYTF | TGTGCCAGCAGTTTGCGGGGGATGGGCTATGGCTACACCTTC
TRBJ1-3 | TRBV4-2 | - | 16 | few | CASSQASGGSGNTIYF | TGTGCCAGCAGCCAAGCCTCCGGTGGCTCTGGAAACACCATATATTTT
TRBJ2-2 | TRBV9 | TRBD2 | 16 | - | CASSPWVSGGTGELFF | TGTGCCAGCAGCCCCTGGGTTAGCGGGGGGACCGGGGAGCTGTTTTTT
TRBJ2-3 | TRBV11-2 | - | 17 | - | CASSRTRTGRTGGTQYF | TGTGCCAGCAGCCGCACTCGGACTGGGCGGACGGGTGGTACGCAGTATTTT
TRBJ2-5 | TRBV11-2 | TRBD2 | 15 | - | CASSFRLAGEETQYF | TGTGCCAGCAGCTTCCGACTAGCGGGAGAAGAGACCCAGTACTTC
TRBJ2-7 | TRBV13 | - | 16 | - | CASSRPEGRNSYEQYF | TGTGCCAGCAGCCGTCCCGAGGGTAGAAACTCCTACGAGCAGTACTTC
TRBJ1-4 | TRBV10-1 | - | 14 | - | CASRPKKRGEKLFF | TGCGCCAGCAGACCAAAAAAACGGGGTGAAAAACTGTTTTTT
TRBJ1-6 | TRBV16 | - | 15 | once | CASSPTVLMNSPLHF | TGTGCCAGCAGCCCCACAGTCCTAATGAATTCACCCCTCCACTTT
TRBJ1-6 | TRBV11-2 | TRBD1 | 14 | - | CASSSRGLNSPLHF | TGTGCCAGCAGCTCCAGGGGGTTAAATTCACCCCTCCACTTT
TRBJ2-1 | TRBV11-2 | TRBD2 | 15 | - | CASSNGREGSNEQFF | TGTGCCAGCTCAAACGGGCGGGAGGGGAGCAATGAGCAGTTCTTC
TRBJ2-5 | TRBV4-2 | - | 16 | - | CASSLEGGKREETQYF | TGTGCCAGCAGCCTCGAGGGTGGGAAAAGAGAAGAGACCCAGTACTTC
TRBJ2-7 | TRBV10-1 | - | 14 | - | CASSEFTGAAEQYF | TGCGCCAGCAGTGAGTTCACAGGAGCTGCTGAGCAGTACTTC
TRBJ1-2 | TRBV4-1 | TRBD1 | 13 | - | CASSFDRGRGYTF | TGCGCCAGCAGTTTCGACAGGGGGCGAGGCTACACCTTC
TRBJ2-7 | TRBV7-9 | - | 15 | few | CASTSDWHGDYEQYF | TGTGCCAGCACTTCGGACTGGCATGGAGACTACGAGCAGTACTTC
TRBJ2-1 | TRBV4-1 | TRBD2 | 17 | - | CASSQEPTSGMYNEQFF | TGCGCCAGCAGCCAAGAGCCGACTAGCGGGATGTACAATGAGCAGTTCTTC
TRBJ2-7 | TRBV2 | TRBD2 | 15 | - | CASSELAGGSYEQYF | TGTGCCAGCAGTGAACTAGCGGGAGGCTCCTACGAGCAGTACTTC
TRBJ2-7 | TRBV5-4 | TRBD1 | 15 | - | CASSLRAATGGEQYF | TGTGCCAGCAGCTTACGCGCCGCCACAGGGGGCGAGCAGTACTTC